These 32 T cell receptor beta chains came from one sample sequenced in a study of T cell repertoires in cytomegalovirus infection (dated by TCRdb to between 2019 and 2020). Antigens of these TCRs are unknown. The label giving this sample's treatment or condition can be read as: in vitro stimulation with specific CMV peptide epitopes to enrich CMV-specific T cells. The reads were generated on an Illumina HiSeq 1500. TCRdb handled the public reads itself, with Q25 trimming in fastp and clone calling in MiXCR, and kept productive beta chains. Every entry covers one CDR3 protein and lists the most common genes and DNA from its rows. The sample table holds around 430,000 distinct CDR3 sequences, of which about 44% were seen once. Roughly two fifths of the sample is taken by the ten largest. Sequencing was performed on cultured PBMCs, taken from culture after CMV antigen stimulation. All receptors come from a human donor in good health (CMV status not recorded). Some clones in this sample may be carry-over from other donors' samples.

In DNA form, the CDR3 reads TGTGCCAGCAGCGTGGGGGCGGCTGAAGCTTTCTTT. Translated, it gives CASSVGAAEAFF. The chain couples TRBV9 to TRBJ1-1, with D possibly matching TRBD1 (6 bases). The V and J ends lost 2 bases and 6 bases respectively, with 8 bases between them. CDR1 SGDLS and CDR2 YYNGEE come from the germline V gene. This CDR3 has 12 amino acids. Looking up the rest from reference TRBV9 and TRBJ1-1 gives the full variable domain: DSGVTQTPKHLITATGQRVTLRCSPRSGDLSVYWYQQSLDQGLQFLIQYYNGEERAKGNILERFSAQQFPDLHSELNLSSLELGDSALYFCASSVGAAEAFFGQGTRLTVV.

In this sample, this clonotype turned up a few times. This chain connects TRBV7-2 to TRBJ2-5; TRBD1 might be the D (5 bases). Germline lookup yields CDR1 SGHTA and CDR2 FQGNSA. The CDR3 totals 14 residues. Trimming took off 4 bases at V and 3 bases at J, with 12 bases between the two ends. The CDR3 coding sequence is TGTGCCAGCAGCTCGTTCAGGGCGGAAGAGACCCAGTACTTC. This encodes CASSSFRAEETQYF.

J is TRBJ1-3 and V is TRBV12-3 or TRBV12-4; D is possibly TRBD1 (5 bases). The germline V and J ends were trimmed by 3 bases and 3 bases, with 12 bases remaining between them. The CDR3 extends over 15 amino acids. The CDR3 loop reads CASSLKGLLGNTIYF. The CDR3 DNA sequence: TGTGCCAGCAGTTTGAAGGGGCTTCTTGGAAACACCATATATTTT.

J is TRBJ2-7 and V is TRBV7-9; 7 nucleotides match TRBD1. There are 14 residues in the CDR3. Germline CDR1 and CDR2: SEHNR and FQNEAQ (reference sequence). Losses at the gene ends were 1 base for V and 2 bases for J; bases not matched to a gene: 2. This CDR3 is CASSLEGQTYEQYF. As DNA, the CDR3 is TGTGCCAGCAGCTTAGAGGGACAGACCTACGAGCAGTACTTC.

DNA of the CDR3: TGTGCCAGCAGCTTAGGGGTGCACCAGCCCCAGCATTTT. Translating gives CASSLGVHQPQHF. The chain has TRBV7-2 and TRBJ1-5; D is undetermined. Trimming stripped 1 base from V and 7 bases from J, with 8 bases between. The CDR3 consists of 13 residues. Per the germline V gene, CDR1 is SGHTA and CDR2 is FQGNSA.

In this sample, this clonotype turned up a few times. This sequence joins TRBV10-3 and TRBJ2-7; tentatively, D is TRBD2 (5 bases). With 6 bases removed from V and 3 bases from J, the gap between germline ends came to 21 bases. CDR1 and CDR2 (germline): ENHRY, SYGVKD. There are 16 residues in the CDR3. In DNA, the CDR3 is TGTGCCATCAGCCCGAGCCAACCAGGACTGAACTACGAGCAGTACTTC. Protein: CAISPSQPGLNYEQYF.

The V and J genes are TRBV29-1 and TRBJ2-3; no clear D gene. V lost 5 bases and J lost 4, with 13 bases in between. CDR3 length: 13 residues. Looked up from germline, CDR1 is SQVTM and CDR2 is ANQGSEA. The DNA for the CDR3 is TGCAGCGTTTCGGTCAGGAGCGCAGATACGCAGTATTTT. This translates into CSVSVRSADTQYF.

Only a few counts were recorded for this clonotype. The rearrangement uses TRBV12-3 or TRBV12-4 and TRBJ2-1; D is possibly TRBD2 (5 bases). CDR3 length: 13 amino acids. Deletions cut 7 bases from V and 8 bases from J, with 15 bases between. CDR3 sequence: CASTMRARYEQFF. Here the CDR3 DNA reads TGTGCCAGCACCATGCGGGCGAGATATGAGCAGTTCTTC.

This clonotype was seen a few times. The chain combines TRBV5-1 with TRBJ1-2; 9 nucleotides line up with TRBD1. Trimming cost V 3 bases and J 11 bases; bases outside gene matches: 20. The CDR3 is made up of 17 amino acids. Germline V CDR1 and CDR2: SGHRS, YFSETQ. Here the CDR3 DNA reads TGCGCCAGCAGCTCCAAATTCCCCGGGACAGGGTACAACCCTTACACCTTC. Amino acid sequence: CASSSKFPGTGYNPYTF.

This clonotype has just a few counts. This rearrangement joins TRBV7-2 to TRBJ2-1, with D perhaps matching TRBD1 or TRBD2 (5 bases each). Germline V lookup: CDR1 SGHTA, CDR2 FQGNSA. The CDR3 is made up of 17 amino acids. Trimming stripped 2 bases from V and 7 bases from J, with 21 bases between. In DNA, the CDR3 is TGTGCCAGCAGCTTAAGAAACCTCCGGGACGATGGTAATGAGCAGTTCTTC. Residues: CASSLRNLRDDGNEQFF.

V usage is TRBV27 and J usage is TRBJ2-7; no definite D call. CDR1 and CDR2 (germline): MNHEY, SMNVEV (reference sequence). Trimming shortened V by 2 bases and J by 2 bases, and 13 bases separated the two germline ends. The CDR3 has 15 residues. The CDR3 DNA reads as TGTGCCAGCAGTTTAGGGTCCAGGAGACCCTACGAGCAGTACTTC. It codes for CASSLGSRRPYEQYF.

This clonotype was observed at least ten times. The rearrangement joins TRBV7-2 to TRBJ2-3; D is tentatively TRBD1 or TRBD2 (5 bases each). Germline CDR1 is SGHTA and CDR2 is FQGNSA. The V and J ends lost 2 bases and 6 bases respectively, with 21 bases between them. CDR3 length equals 17 residues. CDR3 DNA: TGTGCCAGCAGCTTATTTGGTGCCGGGGCCTCGGCGGATACGCAGTATTTT. This codes for CASSLFGAGASADTQYF.

This clonotype appeared a few times. This chain links TRBV7-9 with TRBJ1-2; TRBD1 might be the D (5 bases). Trimming shortened V by 5 bases and J by 8 bases, and 9 bases separated the two germline ends. The CDR3 totals 11 residues. Per the germline V gene, CDR1 is SEHNR and CDR2 is FQNEAQ (reference sequence). CDR3 DNA sequence: TGTGCCAGCAGCCCCAGGGAGGGCTACACCTTC. Translation: CASSPREGYTF.

This clonotype appeared a few times. The V and J genes are TRBV4-1 and TRBJ1-2; D gene uncertain. CDR3 length equals 15 residues. CDR1 is MGHRA and CDR2 is YSYEKL in the germline V gene. Trimming took 1 base from V and 0 from J, leaving 9 bases between them. Here the CDR3 reads CASSQGHQANYGYTF. The CDR3 DNA sequence: TGCGCCAGCAGCCAAGGGCACCAAGCTAACTATGGCTACACCTTC.

The rearrangement uses TRBV7-6 and TRBJ1-3; a weak D match, TRBD1 (6 bases). The V end lost 5 bases, the J end lost 1 base, and 12 bases lay between the germline ends. CDR1 is SGHVS, CDR2 FNYEAQ, per germline. The CDR3 totals 15 residues. The CDR3 reads CASSRRGGSGNTIYF. In DNA form, the CDR3 reads TGTGCCAGCAGCCGCAGGGGTGGTTCTGGAAACACCATATATTTT.

This clonotype was recorded at least ten times. This sequence joins TRBV7-2 and TRBJ2-5; TRBD1 might be the D (6 bases). This CDR3 has 14 residues. V was trimmed by 5 bases and J by 5 bases, leaving 15 bases between them. Germline CDR1 reads SGHTA; CDR2 reads FQGNSA. CDR3: CASSRDRLIETQYF. The CDR3 DNA follows: TGTGCCAGCAGCCGAGACAGGTTAATCGAGACCCAGTACTTC.

The rearrangement uses TRBV12-3 or TRBV12-4 and TRBJ2-3; no reliable D call. Trimming cost V 3 bases and J 4 bases, with 11 bases left between them. This CDR3 spans 14 amino acids. The CDR3 sequence: CASSLFALSDTQYF. DNA for the CDR3: TGTGCCAGCAGTTTGTTTGCTCTCTCAGATACGCAGTATTTT.

The rearrangement links TRBV12-3 or TRBV12-4 to TRBJ2-6; D gene uncertain. Trimming removed 6 bases from V and 4 bases from J, with 10 bases in between. The CDR3 has 14 residues. The CDR3 region has the DNA TGTGCCAGCAGCCCTCGTTCCGGGGCCAACGTCCTGACTTTC. Its translation is CASSPRSGANVLTF.

The rearrangement links TRBV7-2 to TRBJ2-2; no clear D. V lost 5 bases and J 7 bases, leaving 8 bases between the germline ends. Germline CDR1 is SGHTA and CDR2 is FQGNSA. CDR3 size: 12 residues. In DNA form, the CDR3 reads TGTGCCAGCAGCGCGACCAACGGGGAGCTGTTTTTT. Residues: CASSATNGELFF.

V and J are TRBV27 and TRBJ1-2; D is undetermined. Trimming pared 0 bases from V and 6 bases from J, leaving 11 bases between. Germline CDR1 is MNHEY and CDR2 is SMNVEV (reference sequence). CDR3 length equals 14 residues. CDR3 loop: CASSLSAGVHGYTF. CDR3 nucleotides: TGTGCCAGCAGTTTATCTGCTGGGGTACATGGCTACACCTTC.

This chain joins TRBV19 and TRBJ2-4, with unresolved D. With 5 bases removed from V and 7 bases from J, the gap between germline ends came to 12 bases. Germline CDR1 and CDR2: LNHDA and SQIVND (reference sequence). This CDR3 spans 13 amino acids. The CDR3, as DNA: TGTGCCAGTAGTGCCTCCCTTAGGAACATTCAGTACTTC. Its translation: CASSASLRNIQYF. Looking up the rest from reference TRBV19 and TRBJ2-4 gives the full variable domain: DGGITQSPKYLFRKEGQNVTLSCEQNLNHDAMYWYRQDPGQGLRLIYYSQIVNDFQKGDIAEGYSVSREKKESFPLTVTSAQKNPTAFYLCASSASLRNIQYFGAGTRLSVL.

The chain joins TRBV7-2 to TRBJ1-2; D possibly corresponds to TRBD1 (5 bases). The CDR3 consists of 15 residues. CDR1 and CDR2 from the germline V gene are SGHTA and FQGNSA. V was clipped by 2 bases and J by 4 bases, with 14 bases between them. CDR3 sequence: CASSLSGTDFYGYTF. In DNA, the CDR3 is TGTGCCAGCAGCTTATCCGGGACTGACTTCTATGGCTACACCTTC.

This clonotype was counted ten times or more. The chain uses TRBV12-3 or TRBV12-4 and TRBJ1-2; no definite D call. This CDR3 is 13 amino acids long. With 1 base removed from V and 7 bases from J, the gap between germline ends came to 10 bases. CDR3 amino acids: CASSLGGGSGYTF. The CDR3 region has the DNA TGTGCCAGCAGTTTAGGAGGAGGGTCTGGCTACACCTTC.

The chain has TRBV5-1 and TRBJ2-7; D is uncertain. The CDR3 length is 15 residues. V was clipped by 4 bases and J by 2 bases, with 16 bases between them. Per the germline V gene, CDR1 is SGHRS and CDR2 is YFSETQ. The CDR3 here is CASSLSTGQAYEQYF. The CDR3 DNA reads as TGCGCCAGCAGCCTTAGTACGGGTCAAGCCTACGAGCAGTACTTC.

The chain is built from TRBV7-6 and TRBJ2-1; a possible D gene is TRBD2 (6 bases). CDR1 and CDR2 (germline): SGHVS, FNYEAQ. CDR3 length: 15 amino acids. V was trimmed by 3 bases and J by 3 bases, leaving 12 bases between them. The CDR3 loop is CASSFTGSYYNEQFF. The CDR3 DNA is TGTGCCAGCAGCTTTACCGGGAGCTACTACAATGAGCAGTTCTTC.

This clonotype was seen more than once but under ten times. The gene calls are TRBV20-1 and TRBJ2-5; 8 bases are shared with TRBD2. V was pared by 0 bases and J by 1 base, with 4 bases of the junction left unmatched. This CDR3 comprises 15 residues. Germline V gene sequence: CDR1 DFQATT, CDR2 SNEGSKA (reference sequence). CDR3 protein: CSARELAEIQETQYF. DNA of the CDR3: TGCAGTGCTAGAGAACTAGCGGAAATCCAAGAGACCCAGTACTTC.

The chain employs TRBV12-3 or TRBV12-4 and TRBJ1-6, with D maybe TRBD1 (5 bases). The length of the CDR3 is 16 residues. Trimming took 5 bases from V and 0 from J, leaving 11 bases between them. The CDR3 coding sequence is TGTGCCAGCAGTCCGACCGGGGGCTCCTATAATTCACCCCTCCACTTT. It codes for CASSPTGGSYNSPLHF.

This clonotype appeared a few times. This chain joins TRBV6-5 and TRBJ2-3, with a possible D match to TRBD1 (6 bases). Deletions cut 0 bases from V and 1 base from J, with 8 bases between. This CDR3 region has 15 residues. Germline V lookup: CDR1 MNHEY, CDR2 SVGAGI. This CDR3 is CASSYSPGGTDTQYF. CDR3 coding DNA: TGTGCCAGCAGTTACTCGCCAGGGGGCACAGATACGCAGTATTTT.

This clonotype occurred once. The chain employs TRBV4-3 and TRBJ2-1; the D gene is possibly TRBD2 (6 bases). Trimming removed 2 bases from V and 0 bases from J, with 11 bases in between. The CDR3 extends over 16 amino acids. CDR1 is LGHNA and CDR2 is YSLEER in the germline V gene. The CDR3 coding sequence is TGCGCCAGCAGCCAACCGGGGGAAAGCTCCTACAATGAGCAGTTCTTC. Translated, it gives CASSQPGESSYNEQFF.

This clonotype was counted only a few times. The chain combines TRBV12-3 or TRBV12-4 with TRBJ1-6; D not certain. Trimming removed 6 bases from V and 5 bases from J, with 5 bases in between. The CDR3 has 12 residues. The CDR3 DNA reads TGTGCCAGCAGGCAGGATAATTCACCCCTCCACTTT. It codes for CASRQDNSPLHF.

V is TRBV7-9 and J is TRBJ1-2; the D is unclear. The CDR3 contains 16 residues. V was shortened by 5 bases and J by 7 bases, with 23 bases between the two germline ends. The germline gives CDR1 SEHNR, CDR2 FQNEAQ (reference sequence). CDR3 sequence (DNA): TGTGCCAGCAGCCCTCAGAGCTGGGCTCGTTCCCTTGGCTACACCTTC. Its protein product is CASSPQSWARSLGYTF.

Remarks on this clonotype: A read error may produce the germline difference seen at one junction end. The chain couples TRBV7-9 to TRBJ1-1, with a possible D match to TRBD1 (5 bases). Germline V CDR1 and CDR2: SEHNR, FQNEAQ (reference sequence). The CDR3 is 15 residues long. The CDR3 nucleotides read TGTGCCAGCAGCTTAGCGCGCGGGGGTTTTCCTGAAGCTCTCTTT. Its protein is CASSLARGGFPEALF.